This T cell receptor beta chain was captured in a study of siplizumab effects on memory and regulatory T cells. Study-level points and caveats: Unstimulated subsets were the mapping target of only a minor fraction of alloreactive clones.

To note about this clone: Its specificity is not known.

Sequenced by immunoSEQ multiplex PCR; TCRdb stores in-frame clones only, minus some. The repertoire holds roughly 60,000 clones, around 96% seen once, with around 0.086% in the top ten. This CDR3 is 16 amino acids long. Germline V gives CDR1 MNHEY, CDR2 SMNVEV (reference sequence). The V end was cut by 3 bases, the J end by 2 bases, with 16 bases between. The origin of this receptor is a human donor in good health. Sequenced sample: naive CD8+ T cells sorted from blood. The J gene is TRBJ2-5, the V gene TRBV27; TRBD2 is a possible D gene (6 bases). The CDR3, as DNA: TGTGCCAGCAGTTTGGGGAGTAGCGGAAATCAAGAGACCCAGTACTTC. Protein sequence: CASSLGSSGNQETQYF.